The sequence of this TCR beta chain was determined in a study of T cell responses to AZD1222 COVID-19 vaccine (dated by TCRdb to about 2021). For the wider study: A total of around 240 trial participants underwent TCR sequencing, of whom about 210 had received two doses of AZD1222 and about 25 had received two doses of the MenACWY control vaccine. Enrollment into the trials was organized by age into subgroups of 18-55, 56-69 and 70-plus years, and those subgroups contained approximately 160, 26 and 62 TCR-sequenced participants, respectively.

Taken from cysteine to phenylalanine, the CDR3 has 13 residues. CDR3 DNA is the only sequence kept; it has 39 bases, read in frame from the first base. Taken from the germline V gene, the CDR1 and CDR2 loops are SGHTA and FQGTGA. The V and J ends are trimmed by 2 bases and 4 bases, leaving 8 bases between them. The sample's time point, from its label and the paper: about 28 days (+/-7) after the second vaccine dose. AZD1222 recipients with second doses at about 4 weeks or about 12 weeks were pooled, because spike-specific TCR depth and breadth did not differ between schedules. Samples from vaccinated people were obtained from the UK trials COV001 and COV002, which included a single-blind randomized controlled phase 2/3 trial of AZD1222 (ChAdOx1 nCoV-19) in healthy adults. For TCRbeta chain sequencing, PBMC samples were collected from trial participants at day 0 and at day 28 after the second dose.

Summary of the overall study and its limitations: After two AZD1222 doses, both the breadth and the depth of spike-specific TCRs were significantly higher than at day 0 and than in MenACWY recipients. Vaccine-associated CD4 TCRs spanned the whole spike protein, with dominant responses in regions 160-218 and 743-854. In the small 56-69-year group, the increase in depth fell short of significance, most likely because of low power. Conclusions about previously exposed vaccinees were limited because only six AZD1222 recipients were SARS-CoV-2 seropositive at baseline. Participants were mostly white British and included more females than males, and it was suggested by the authors that clonal diversity may have been underestimated. Because no samples from the day 14 peak response were available, repertoires could be characterized only after the peak T cell response. Reportedly, almost half of the unique spike-specific TCRs recognized epitopes lying outside the regions that are mutated in the B.1.351 and B.1.1.7 variants.

Remarks on this clone: Its antigen is not yet known. Base qualities were left out, and no much larger clone turns up one base away.

The CDR3 regions of human TCRbeta chains were analyzed by immunosequencing. As for the authors' bioinformatics: TCRs in the repertoires were matched against a reference library of SARS-CoV-2-specific TCRs that had been generated with the MIRA antigen-specificity platform. Breadth was defined as the fraction of unique TCRs that were SARS-CoV-2-associated. Depth was defined as the fraction of total T cells that were SARS-CoV-2-associated. Using the MIRA data, each spike-specific TCR was assigned both to the spike region to which the TCR was reactive and to a CD4 or CD8 class. Log10-transformed breadth and depth values were compared by one-way ANOVA with Sidak's multiple comparisons tests. Held by TCRdb, this immuneACCESS table contains in-frame sequences only and omits some clones. Under half of the omission traces to an unresolved V gene where checked; the cause of the rest is unknown. Clone size and the V and J calls come from that table; the DNA yielded D and trimming. The sample table holds about 160,000 clones, of which 91% were seen once. Clones ranked in the top ten supply about 3.8% of the sample.

This clonotype was sampled from an adult who received the AZD1222 COVID-19 vaccine. The source material was peripheral blood, sampled 28 days after the second AZD1222 dose. The rearrangement joined TRBV7-3 to TRBJ2-5; TRBD2 is a possible D gene, resting on 6 matching bases. Read as DNA, the sequence is TGTGCCAGCAGCTTATCGGGGGTAGAGACCCAGTACTTC. Its protein product is CASSLSGVETQYF.